The T cell receptor (beta chain) under discussion was sequenced for a study of blood T cell repertoires in COVID-19. The ends lost 2 bases at V and 6 bases at J; junction bases unmatched: 1. Germline-derived CDR1 and CDR2 are LGHDT and YNNKEL (reference sequence). This CDR3 comprises 13 residues. Produced via immunoSEQ multiplex PCR; TCRdb's table is partial and in-frame only. The profile covers 65,000 to 90,000 clones, with 82% appearing a single time and less than 11% taken by the ten largest. The sequence derives from a man in his 60s with acute or convalescent COVID-19. The specimen sequenced was peripheral blood. The rearrangement joins TRBV3-1 (or the pseudogene TRBV3-2) to TRBJ2-7, with 10 bases fitting TRBD1. The CDR3 region is CASSQRTGGEQYF. In DNA form, the CDR3 reads TGTGCCAGCAGCCAAAGGACAGGGGGCGAGCAGTACTTC.